These T cell receptor beta chains were read from a single sample in a study of response to subunit inactivated influenza vaccine. TCRdb re-derived calls from the RT-PCR reads in MiXCR, one entry per CDR3 protein. The profile shows 560,000 or so distinct CDR3 sequences, approximately 7.7% of them singletons. Sequenced here: PBMCs from blood, sampled about 24 months after vaccination. The source is a man aged 50 to 75 who received an inactivated influenza vaccine. The conserved cysteine and the conserved F or W are not part of the CDR3 here. The D gene is left open where the match is weak.

v_gene	j_gene	len	d_gene	CDR3aa
TRBV20-1	TRBJ1-2	13	NA	SARGMDGNNYGYT
TRBV2	TRBJ2-5	14	TRBD2	ASSGTSGLTQETQY
TRBV6-2/TRBV6-3	TRBJ2-1	13	NA	ASTGGGESYNEQF
TRBV12-3/TRBV12-4	TRBJ1-4	13	NA	ASSSGGLADEKLF
TRBV20-1	TRBJ2-4	13	TRBD1	SARAIGQGMDIQY
TRBV10-3	TRBJ2-7	12	NA	ATGAVEVSYEQY
TRBV11-2	TRBJ2-6	13	NA	ASSRRGEWANVLT
TRBV11-2	TRBJ2-3	13	TRBD1	ASSLAGGDTDTQY
TRBV10-3	TRBJ2-1	13	TRBD1	AISESRQGFNEQF
TRBV12-3/TRBV12-4	TRBJ1-2	12	NA	ASSLAGRTYGYT